This T cell receptor beta chain is from a study of blood T cell repertoires in COVID-19. Some clones are missing from TCRdb's copy, which holds only in-frame ones; the method was immunoSEQ multiplex PCR. The table shows more than 150,000 clones, with roughly 84% occurring only once. Per the germline V gene, CDR1 is SGDLS and CDR2 is YYNGEE. This CDR3 contains 17 residues. Trimming at V came to 0 bases and at J to 0 bases, leaving 6 bases not matched to a gene. Specimen: PBMCs or T cells enriched from blood (not recorded which). The rearrangement uses TRBV9 and TRBJ2-5; 9 bases fit TRBD2. This receptor was obtained from a woman aged 45-60 years who had recovered from COVID-19. The DNA for the CDR3 is TGTGCCAGCAGCGTAGCTCCTCTAGCGGGACACCAAGAGACCCAGTACTTC. The encoded protein is CASSVAPLAGHQETQYF. The whole variable domain, remainder taken from reference TRBV9 and TRBJ2-5, is DSGVTQTPKHLITATGQRVTLRCSPRSGDLSVYWYQQSLDQGLQFLIQYYNGEERAKGNILERFSAQQFPDLHSELNLSSLELGDSALYFCASSVAPLAGHQETQYFGPGTRLLVL.